This TCR beta chain was sequenced for a study of cytomegalovirus exposure and HLA in healthy donors. In germline, CDR1 is SGHRS, CDR2 YFSETQ. The CDR3 is 13 residues long. The ends were cut back, 0 bases at V and 10 bases at J, with 13 bases in the middle. Whole-study results and caveats: Data from an earlier analysis indicated that most TCR beta V segments were productive either about 90% or about 30% of the time. HLA-A and HLA-B allele assignments for most subjects were reportedly predicted accurately using TCR beta sequences. A link between a missense DCLRE1C variant and TCR beta V- and J-gene trimming emerged from a later analysis. The study recorded 160 or so TCR beta chains that were cytomegalovirus-associated.

The PCR contained 60 Vbeta and 13 Jbeta primers. Profiled with immunoSEQ multiplex PCR; TCRdb holds only in-frame clones, not every one. The profile covers about 110,000 clones, with 82% appearing a single time and approximately 1.5% taken by the ten largest. Points on this clone: Its antigen is unknown.

What was sequenced was PBMCs. The TCR comes from a man over 45 in good health and CMV-seronegative. The gene calls are TRBV5-1 and TRBJ1-1; a possible D gene is TRBD1 (5 bases). The CDR3 DNA reads as TGCGCCAGCAGCTTGGATGATACGGGGGGAGCTTTCTTT. This codes for CASSLDDTGGAFF.